These 30 T cell receptor beta chains originate from one sample sequenced in a study of metastatic and nonmetastatic thyroid tumors (dated by TCRdb to about 2020). No patient had received any treatment before thyroid surgery. The library was generated by PCR. The sample was run on an Illumina HiSeq 4000. The raw public reads went through TCRdb reprocessing: fastp at Q25, MiXCR clone calling, in-frame beta chains kept. The sample data list about 7,000 clones, and 39% of these were observed just once. The top ten hold about 24% of the sample. Sequenced material: tumor tissue. The source of these receptors is a female donor with papillary thyroid cancer or a benign thyroid nodule (not recorded which). Some clones in this sample may be carry-over from other donors' samples.

The gene calls are TRBV11-2 and TRBJ1-2; D ambiguous. This CDR3 is 15 amino acids long. Germline loops: CDR1 SGHAT, CDR2 FQNNGV. Trimming cost V 1 base and J 4 bases, with 13 bases left between them. CDR3 protein: CASSLVVGAPYGYTF. CDR3 in DNA: TGTGCCAGCAGCTTAGTTGTGGGCGCCCCCTATGGCTACACCTTC.

V is TRBV6-1 and J is TRBJ2-5; 8 bases are a match to TRBD2. This CDR3 is 15 amino acids long. Per the germline V gene, CDR1 is MNHNS and CDR2 is SASEGT. V shed 7 bases, J shed 0 bases, and the junction held 7 bases outside the gene matches. In DNA, the CDR3 is TGTGCCAGCAACCCGGGGGGGGCGTACCAAGAGACCCAGTACTTC. As protein: CASNPGGAYQETQYF.

The V call is TRBV30, the J call TRBJ2-2; 9 positions match TRBD2. Germline loops: CDR1 GTSNPN, CDR2 SVGIG (reference sequence). The CDR3 consists of 14 residues. J was trimmed by 6 bases and V by 4 bases; bases with no gene match: 6. The DNA for the CDR3 is TGTGCCTGGAAGGTAGCGGGAGCCCCCGGGGAGCTGTTTTTT. It codes for CAWKVAGAPGELFF.

V is TRBV6-5 and J is TRBJ2-5; 16 bases are a match to TRBD2. The germline V gene has CDR1 MNHEY and CDR2 SVGAGI. The CDR3 consists of 16 residues. V was pared by 0 bases and J by 5 bases, with 0 bases of the junction left unmatched. The CDR3 loop reads CASSYSGLAGGETQYF. CDR3 sequence (DNA): TGTGCCAGCAGTTACTCGGGACTAGCGGGAGGGGAGACCCAGTACTTC.

The V and J genes are TRBV6-1 and TRBJ2-7; D not certain. This CDR3 is built from 15 residues. V gave up 5 bases and J gave up 3 bases, with 17 bases separating them. The V gene's germline CDR1 is MNHNS and CDR2 SASEGT. The CDR3 nucleotides are TGTGCCAGCAGTAAAGGTGTTAACAGCAACTACGAGCAGTACTTC. This gives the protein CASSKGVNSNYEQYF.

This clone is judged large. J is TRBJ1-6 and V is TRBV6-1; 8 nucleotides agree with TRBD1. The CDR3 is made up of 16 amino acids. V was pared by 3 bases and J by 8 bases, with 9 bases of the junction left unmatched. Per germline, CDR1 MNHNS and CDR2 SASEGT. CDR3 sequence: CASSEASGTGDSPLHF. CDR3 coding DNA: TGTGCCAGCAGTGAGGCGTCCGGGACAGGTGATTCACCCCTCCACTTT.

J is TRBJ1-1 and V is TRBV18, with no clear D. Germline lookup yields CDR1 KGHSH and CDR2 LQKENI. V lost 3 bases, J lost 3 bases, and 8 bases lay in between. The CDR3 is 13 residues long. The CDR3 loop reads CASSPGSYTEAFF. As DNA, the CDR3 is TGTGCCAGCTCACCCGGGTCTTACACTGAAGCTTTCTTT.

This chain joins TRBV28 and TRBJ2-3; 8 bases fit TRBD2. The CDR3 contains 16 residues. CDR1 is MDHEN and CDR2 is SYDVKM in the germline V gene. V shed 5 bases, J shed 4 bases, and the junction held 11 bases outside the gene matches. In DNA form, the CDR3 reads TGTGCCAGCAGTAGGATTAGCGGGGTCAACGCAGATACGCAGTATTTT. Translated, it gives CASSRISGVNADTQYF.

A remark on this clone: The CDR3 ends on some other residue instead of the conserved phenylalanine or tryptophan, so this is likely a read error. The chain couples TRBV6-1 to TRBJ2-7; maybe TRBD2 (6 bases). The germline CDR1 and CDR2 sequences are MNHNS and SASEGT. This CDR3 contains 14 residues. V was clipped by 10 bases and J by 3 bases, with 19 bases between them. CDR3 DNA sequence: TGTGCCATCTCGGCGGGGACCACCCTCTACGAGCAGTACCTC. It encodes CAISAGTTLYEQYL.

This chain connects TRBV11-2 to TRBJ1-3; the D is unclear. CDR3 length: 16 residues. Germline loops: CDR1 SGHAT, CDR2 FQNNGV. The V end was cut by 2 bases, the J end by 0 bases, with 11 bases between. The CDR3 reads CASSLRVGFSGNTIYF. The CDR3 DNA follows: TGTGCCAGCAGCTTAAGGGTTGGCTTCTCTGGAAACACCATATATTTT. The variable domain in full, with the rest retrieved from reference TRBV11-2 and TRBJ1-3, is EAGVAQSPRYKIIEKRQSVAFWCNPISGHATLYWYQQILGQGPKLLIQFQNNGVVDDSQLPKDRFSAERLKGVDSTLKIQPAKLEDSAVYLCASSLRVGFSGNTIYFGEGSWLTVV.

There are many counts of this clone. The chain carries TRBV7-3 and TRBJ2-5; D may be TRBD2 (6 bases). Germline CDR1 reads SGHTA; CDR2 reads FQGTGA. The CDR3 has 15 residues. The V and J ends lost 2 bases and 4 bases respectively, with 14 bases between them. CDR3: CASSLYGSGIETQYF. Here the CDR3 DNA reads TGTGCCAGCAGCTTATACGGGAGTGGGATAGAGACCCAGTACTTC.

In this sample, this clone turned up a few times. The genes are TRBV24-1 and TRBJ2-1; no firm D call. The CDR3 is made up of 17 amino acids. Germline assignment: CDR1 KGHDR and CDR2 SFDVKD. The V end was cut by 5 bases, the J end by 5 bases, with 21 bases between. Written as DNA, the CDR3 is TGTGCCACCAGTGTTGGTGCTGGATCGGGTTACGACAATGAGCAGTTCTTC. Encoded protein: CATSVGAGSGYDNEQFF.

This chain joins TRBV6-1 and TRBJ1-1; perhaps TRBD1 as D (6 bases). Germline CDR1 is MNHNS and CDR2 is SASEGT. V lost 8 bases and J 2 bases, leaving 15 bases between the germline ends. The CDR3 extends over 14 amino acids. CDR3 amino acids: CASRLGGGNTEAFF. The CDR3 nucleotides read TGTGCCAGCCGCCTCGGGGGCGGCAACACTGAAGCTTTCTTT.

About this clone itself: An end of the junction differs from the germline gene, which may be a read error. The chain employs TRBV30 and TRBJ2-7; 11 bases are a match to TRBD2. The CDR3 has 13 residues. Looked up from germline, CDR1 is GTSNPN and CDR2 is SVGIG (reference sequence). This CDR3 reads CAWSVGSGRARNF. The CDR3 DNA follows: TGTGCCTGGAGTGTGGGTAGCGGGAGGGCCCGAAACTTC.

Only a few counts were recorded for this clone. The chain carries TRBV6-4 and TRBJ2-3; TRBD2 is a possible D gene (5 bases). V was trimmed by 4 bases and J by 6 bases, leaving 8 bases between them. The CDR3 totals 12 residues. Looked up from germline, CDR1 is MRHNA and CDR2 is SNTAGT. CDR3 bases: TGTGCCAGCAGTGCCGAGGGTGATACGCAGTATTTT. This encodes CASSAEGDTQYF.

In its sample, this clone is large. J is TRBJ2-7 and V is TRBV6-1, with D perhaps matching TRBD2 (6 bases). In germline, CDR1 is MNHNS, CDR2 SASEGT. The CDR3 length is 14 residues. V was clipped by 8 bases and J by 3 bases, with 17 bases between them. The CDR3 bases are TGTGCCAGCTCGGCGGGGACCACCCTCTACGAGCAGTACTTC. This sequence encodes CASSAGTTLYEQYF.

There are a few counts of this clone. V is TRBV2 and J is TRBJ1-5; no reliable D call. CDR3 length: 15 residues. V was pared by 1 base and J by 3 bases, with 10 bases between. Looked up from germline, CDR1 is SNHLY and CDR2 is FYNNEI. CDR3: CASSEVGLTNQPQHF. The CDR3 DNA sequence: TGTGCCAGCAGTGAAGTAGGACTGACCAATCAGCCCCAGCATTTT.

This clone was seen a handful of times. This may come from a read error, since a much larger clone is one base off. The rearrangement joins TRBV28 to TRBJ1-6; 7 bases agree with TRBD1. The CDR3 is 12 amino acids. V shed 5 bases, J shed 12 bases, and the junction held 4 bases outside the gene matches. CDR1 is MDHEN, CDR2 SYDVKM, per germline. The CDR3, as DNA: TGTGCCAGCAGTACCCACAGGGGACCCCTCCACTTT. As protein: CASSTHRGPLHF.

This clone was seen more than once but under ten times. The chain is built from TRBV11-2 and TRBJ1-2, with TRBD1 matching over 7 bases. Looked up from germline, CDR1 is SGHAT and CDR2 is FQNNGV. The CDR3 covers 16 residues. The trim removed 4 bases at V and 5 bases at J, leaving 13 bases unmatched. In DNA, the CDR3 is TGTGCCAGCAGCTCATACCGGGACAGCGGCGGGTATGGCTACACCTTC. Residues: CASSSYRDSGGYGYTF.

By frequency in the sample, this clone is medium-sized. V gene TRBV18 combines with J gene TRBJ2-6; no firm D call. V lost 2 bases to trimming and J lost 1 base, with 9 bases between them. Germline lookup yields CDR1 KGHSH and CDR2 LQKENI. The CDR3 is 16 amino acids. In nucleotides, the CDR3 is TGTGCCAGCTCACCATATTTTGCGTCTGGGGCCAACGTCCTGACTTTC. This sequence encodes CASSPYFASGANVLTF.

This chain links TRBV28 with TRBJ1-1; D is possibly TRBD1 (5 bases). V gave up 4 bases and J gave up 8 bases, with 11 bases separating them. CDR1 is MDHEN and CDR2 is SYDVKM in the germline V gene. The CDR3 spans 12 residues. The CDR3 region is CASSYPRGEAFF. The CDR3 DNA reads TGTGCCAGCAGTTACCCGCGGGGGGAAGCTTTCTTT.

With regard to this clone: The junction does not match germline at one end; this may be a read error. The chain recombines TRBV6-1 with TRBJ2-2; possibly TRBD1 or TRBD2 for D (6 bases each). Germline-derived CDR1 and CDR2 are MNHNS and SASEGT. The CDR3 is 16 amino acids. The CDR3 here is CSSRGLTVWDTGELFF. DNA for the CDR3: TGTTCCAGCAGGGGACTGACAGTGTGGGACACCGGGGAGCTGTTTTTT.

The CDR3 region is CASSAGQWATTGTDTQYF. CDR3 coding DNA: TGTGCCAGCAGCGCTGGACAATGGGCTACGACGGGCACAGATACGCAGTATTTT. The rearrangement uses TRBV11-2 and TRBJ2-3, with a possible D match to TRBD1 (5 bases). The germline CDR1 and CDR2 sequences are SGHAT and FQNNGV. Trimming pared 5 bases from V and 1 base from J, leaving 22 bases between. The CDR3 runs to 18 residues.

This sequence joins TRBV6-1 and TRBJ1-2, with D possibly matching TRBD1 (5 bases). Germline lookup yields CDR1 MNHNS and CDR2 SASEGT. Trimming removed 7 bases from V and 1 base from J, with 19 bases in between. This CDR3 has 16 amino acids. Here the CDR3 DNA reads TGTGCCAGCACCTCTTCCTCCGGGACGTATAACTATGGCTACACCTTC. As protein: CASTSSSGTYNYGYTF.

The genes are TRBV3-1 and TRBJ2-2, with TRBD2 matching over 10 bases. This CDR3 region has 18 residues. The trim removed 4 bases at V and 6 bases at J, leaving 14 bases unmatched. CDR1 and CDR2 from the germline V gene are LGHDT and YNNKEL (reference sequence). CDR3 region: CASSLSRLSGRGPGELFF. In DNA form, the CDR3 reads TGTGCCAGCAGCCTATCTCGGTTGAGCGGGAGGGGGCCCGGGGAGCTGTTTTTT.

The rearrangement links TRBV19 to TRBJ2-1; 9 nucleotides line up with TRBD1. The junction had 13 bases not matched to a gene; V was cut back by 6 bases and J by 7 bases. Germline V CDR1 and CDR2: LNHDA, SQIVND (reference sequence). The CDR3 spans 16 residues. The CDR3 region has the DNA TGTGCCAGTAGAACGACCGGGACAGGGTTTGTGAATGAGCAGTTCTTC. As protein: CASRTTGTGFVNEQFF.

DNA for the CDR3: TGTGCCACCAGCAGAGACCTCTTGACTAGCGGGAGGGCCGATCGCACAGATACGCAGTATTTT. Residues: CATSRDLLTSGRADRTDTQYF. The chain joins TRBV15 to TRBJ2-3, with 14 bases that match TRBD2. Germline values: CDR1 LNHNV, CDR2 YYDKDF (reference sequence). Trimming took 0 bases from V and 1 from J; bases not matched to a gene: 12. This CDR3 comprises 21 residues.

About this clone: A read error may account for a junction end that differs from germline. This chain uses TRBV6-5 with TRBJ2-1; unclear D gene. Germline V CDR1 and CDR2: MNHEY, SVGAGI. The CDR3 has 13 amino acids. The CDR3 DNA reads as TGTGCCTGCAGTTCACAAGACTTCTATGAGCAGTTCTTC. This gives the protein CACSSQDFYEQFF.

Only a few counts were recorded for this clone. It may be a read error: a sequence one base away is much more abundant. J is TRBJ1-5 and V is TRBV24-1, with unresolved D. The CDR3 spans 12 residues. V lost 5 bases and J lost 0, with 1 base in between. Germline V gene lookup returns CDR1 KGHDR and CDR2 SFDVKD. CDR3 sequence: CATSGSNQPQHF. The CDR3 nucleotides are TGTGCCACCAGTGGTAGCAATCAGCCCCAGCATTTT.

Points on this clone: Other DNA sequences in this specimen translate into the identical CDR3. The rearrangement joins TRBV5-1 to TRBJ1-3; D unclear. With 0 bases removed from V and 5 bases from J, the gap between germline ends came to 6 bases. This CDR3 contains 13 residues. Germline lookup yields CDR1 SGHRS and CDR2 YFSETQ. CDR3 nucleotides: TGCGCCAGCAGCTTGGATTTCCGAAACACCATATATTTT. It encodes CASSLDFRNTIYF.